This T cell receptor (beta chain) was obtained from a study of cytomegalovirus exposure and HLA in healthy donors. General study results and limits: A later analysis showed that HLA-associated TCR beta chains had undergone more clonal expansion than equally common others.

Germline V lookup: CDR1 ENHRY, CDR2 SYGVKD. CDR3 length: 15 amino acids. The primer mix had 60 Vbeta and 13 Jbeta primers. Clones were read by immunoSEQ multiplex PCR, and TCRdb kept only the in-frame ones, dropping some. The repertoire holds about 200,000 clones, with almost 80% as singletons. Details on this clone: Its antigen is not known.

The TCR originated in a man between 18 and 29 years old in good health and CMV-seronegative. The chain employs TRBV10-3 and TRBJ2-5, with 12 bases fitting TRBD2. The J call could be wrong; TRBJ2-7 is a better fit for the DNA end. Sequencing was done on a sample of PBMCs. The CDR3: CAISKTSGGAYEQYF. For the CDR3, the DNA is TGTGCCATCAGTAAGACTAGCGGGGGAGCCTACGAGCAGTACTTC.